These 4 T cell receptor beta chains share one sample of origin, sequenced in a study of blood T cell repertoires in COVID-19. Method: immunoSEQ multiplex PCR; TCRdb's copy keeps in-frame clones and lacks some. Among under 250,000 clones listed, almost 85% were seen once. The sample taken for sequencing was peripheral blood. These receptors were taken from a woman aged 50 to 65 with active or convalescent COVID-19.

The genes are TRBV3-1 (or the pseudogene TRBV3-2) and TRBJ2-1; 10 nucleotides line up with TRBD2. CDR1 and CDR2 from the germline V gene are LGHDT and YNNKEL (reference sequence). The J segment lost 7 bases and the V segment lost 1 base, leaving 16 bases of the junction unmatched. This CDR3 region has 19 residues. DNA for the CDR3: TGTGCCAGCAGCCAAGGTGCTGGGACTAGCGCGCTCTCGGGGAATGAGCAGTTCTTC. Protein: CASSQGAGTSALSGNEQFF.

For this clone: Other DNA variants within this sample encode the same CDR3. J is TRBJ1-2 and V is TRBV19; D is unresolved. The CDR3 has 11 residues. The V gene's germline CDR1 is LNHDA and CDR2 SQIVND (reference sequence). Trimming removed 4 bases at V and 4 bases at J, with 4 bases between. CDR3 nucleotides: TGTGCCAGTAGTACAGGCTATGGCTACACCTTC. Protein product: CASSTGYGYTF.

This clone is a singleton in its sample. The rearrangement joins TRBV5-5 to TRBJ1-6, with TRBD1 identical over 10 bases. V lost 5 bases, J lost 5 bases, and 4 bases stayed unmatched. Germline V gene lookup returns CDR1 SGHKS and CDR2 YYEKEE (reference sequence). The CDR3 sequence is 15 residues long. The CDR3 sequence is CASRGQGPHNSPLHF. Here the CDR3 DNA reads TGTGCCAGCAGGGGACAGGGGCCTCATAATTCACCCCTCCACTTT.

This chain uses TRBV27 with TRBJ2-5; TRBD2 might be the D (6 bases). The ends were cut back, 6 bases at V and 7 bases at J, with 15 bases in the middle. This CDR3 is built from 13 residues. Germline V gene sequence: CDR1 MNHEY, CDR2 SMNVEV (reference sequence). CDR3: CASRKSRGGTQYF. In DNA form, the CDR3 reads TGTGCCAGCAGAAAATCTAGGGGAGGGACCCAGTACTTC.